This T cell receptor beta chain was profiled in a study of cytomegalovirus exposure and HLA in healthy donors. Whole-study findings and limits: Rare TCR sequences dominated, though some public TCRs recurred in many donors. Analyzed later, association rates of TCRs varied across HLA loci, with DRB1 most and HLA-C fewest. In presence/absence analyses, roughly uniform sequencing depth across donors was assumed.

For this clone: Its antigen is not identified.

Trimming took off 2 bases at V and 5 bases at J, with 12 bases between the two ends. Per germline, CDR1 MDHEN and CDR2 SYDVKM. This CDR3 region has 14 residues. Both 60 Vbeta primers and 13 Jbeta primers went into the PCR. Sequencing was performed with immunoSEQ multiplex PCR; in TCRdb, only in-frame clones are kept and a portion is missing. The table shows tens of thousands of clones, with about 78% occurring only once. The sequence was collected from a male donor in good health and CMV-seropositive. Sequencing was carried out using PBMCs. The rearrangement uses TRBV28 and TRBJ1-2; a possible D gene is TRBD1 (5 bases). In DNA form, the CDR3 reads TGTGCCAGCAGTTTAACAGACAGTTTATATGGCTACACCTTC. It codes for CASSLTDSLYGYTF.